Presented here are 21 T cell receptor beta chains from one specimen sequenced in a study of T cell responses to AZD1222 COVID-19 vaccine. The method was immunoSEQ multiplex PCR; TCRdb's version includes in-frame clones alone and lacks a portion of them. This table holds 50,000 to 65,000 clones, around 81% found once. Material: peripheral blood, obtained 28 days after the second AZD1222 dose. The source of these receptors is an adult who received the AZD1222 COVID-19 vaccine.

V and J are TRBV3-1 (or the pseudogene TRBV3-2) and TRBJ1-2; TRBD1 matches 10 bases. CDR3 length: 16 amino acids. The V gene's germline CDR1 is LGHDT and CDR2 YNNKEL (reference sequence). The junction had 11 bases not matched to a gene; V was cut back by 4 bases and J by 6 bases. CDR3 DNA: TGTGCCAGCAGCCGACGGACAGGGGGTTGGGGGAATGGCTACACCTTC. This codes for CASSRRTGGWGNGYTF.

The V and J genes are TRBV28 and TRBJ1-2; 9 nucleotides match TRBD1. With 8 bases clipped from V and 4 bases from J, the junction kept 5 bases outside the gene matches. From germline, CDR1 is MDHEN and CDR2 SYDVKM. CDR3 length: 13 amino acids. CDR3 in amino acids: CASRSGQGYGYTF. Written as DNA, the CDR3 is TGTGCCAGCCGCTCGGGACAGGGCTATGGCTACACCTTC.

The V call is TRBV9, the J call TRBJ1-6; tentatively, D is TRBD1 (5 bases). The V end was cut by 0 bases, the J end by 10 bases, with 14 bases between. This CDR3 comprises 15 residues. From germline, CDR1 is SGDLS and CDR2 YYNGEE. The CDR3 region is CASSVGSGFESPLHF. Written as DNA, the CDR3 is TGTGCCAGCAGCGTAGGGTCAGGGTTTGAGTCACCCCTCCACTTT.

CDR3 sequence reads: CSVRLGTKHSYEQYF. CDR3 DNA: TGCAGCGTTAGGCTCGGGACCAAACATTCCTACGAGCAGTACTTC. The V gene is TRBV29-1, the J gene TRBJ2-7; D might be TRBD1 or TRBD2, each matching 5 bases. V lost 5 bases and J lost 1, with 18 bases in between. The CDR3 consists of 15 residues. The germline gives CDR1 SQVTM, CDR2 ANQGSEA.

The chain recombines TRBV29-1 with TRBJ2-2, with 9 bases aligning to TRBD1. Per the germline V gene, CDR1 is SQVTM and CDR2 is ANQGSEA. V shed 4 bases and J 1 base; nucleotides not matched to a gene: 7. The CDR3 has 16 amino acids. CDR3 residues: CSVVGTGWENTGELFF. CDR3 DNA: TGCAGCGTTGTCGGGACAGGGTGGGAGAACACCGGGGAGCTGTTTTTT.

This clone was detected ten times or more. The chain couples TRBV27 to TRBJ2-7, with 13 bases fitting TRBD2. Germline assignment: CDR1 MNHEY and CDR2 SMNVEV (reference sequence). The CDR3 has 15 amino acids. J lost 3 bases, V lost 5 bases, and 4 bases had no gene match. The CDR3 bases are TGTGCCAGCAGTCACAGGACTAGCGGGGGCTACGAGCAGTACTTC. This gives the protein CASSHRTSGGYEQYF.

The chain uses TRBV11-1 and TRBJ1-2, with a possible D match to TRBD1 (5 bases). This CDR3 comprises 14 residues. CDR1 and CDR2 (germline): SGHAT, FQDESV (reference sequence). Deletions cut 2 bases from V and 8 bases from J, with 15 bases between. DNA for the CDR3: TGTGCCAGCAGCTTACCTGGACACCTCTTCGGCTACACCTTC. This encodes CASSLPGHLFGYTF.

V is TRBV6-1 and J is TRBJ1-2; maybe TRBD1 (5 bases). V was shortened by 2 bases and J by 1 base, with 8 bases between the two germline ends. CDR3 length equals 14 residues. Germline CDR1 is MNHNS and CDR2 is SASEGT. The CDR3 DNA sequence: TGTGCCAGCAGTGAATTGGGGCATAACTATGGCTACACCTTC. It specifies CASSELGHNYGYTF.

V and J are TRBV7-9 and TRBJ2-2, with D unclear. Germline-derived CDR1 and CDR2 are SEHNR and FQNEAQ (reference sequence). CDR3 size: 13 residues. Trimming pared 5 bases from V and 6 bases from J, leaving 10 bases between. The CDR3 region is CASSITGPGELFF. In DNA form, the CDR3 reads TGTGCCAGCAGCATAACCGGTCCCGGGGAGCTGTTTTTT. Combining the CDR3 with reference TRBV7-9 and TRBJ2-2 gives the whole variable domain DTGVSQNPRHKITKRGQNVTFRCDPISEHNRLYWYRQTLGQGPEFLTYFQNEAQLEKSRLLSDRFSAERPKGSFSTLEIQRTEQGDSAMYLCASSITGPGELFFGEGSRLTVL.

The V gene is TRBV15, the J gene TRBJ2-6, with D perhaps TRBD1 (5 bases). V lost 0 bases to trimming and J lost 3 bases, with 9 bases between them. The CDR3 contains 16 residues. CDR1 is LNHNV, CDR2 YYDKDF, per germline (reference sequence). CDR3 DNA sequence: TGTGCCACCAGCAGAGATTCAGGGATTGGGGCCAACGTCCTGACTTTC. It codes for CATSRDSGIGANVLTF.

This chain uses TRBV11-2 with TRBJ1-1; 8 bases agree with TRBD1. The V gene end was trimmed by 5 bases and the J gene end by 3 bases; junction bases not matched to a gene: 11. Germline V gene sequence: CDR1 SGHAT, CDR2 FQNNGV. This CDR3 is 16 amino acids long. DNA for the CDR3: TGTGCCAGCAGCACCCAAGGCGACAGGGGCGACACTGAAGCTTTCTTT. Translated: CASSTQGDRGDTEAFF.

The chain couples TRBV30 to TRBJ2-3; D ambiguous. Trimming stripped 0 bases from V and 0 bases from J, with 13 bases between. The germline V gene has CDR1 GTSNPN and CDR2 SVGIG (reference sequence). The CDR3 is 16 amino acids. The CDR3, as DNA: TGTGCCTGGAGTGTAAGGCGCGGCGCTAGCACAGATACGCAGTATTTT. This codes for CAWSVRRGASTDTQYF.

This chain uses TRBV9 with TRBJ2-1; 13 nucleotides match TRBD2. CDR3 length: 17 amino acids. Unmatched junction bases numbered 9, after V lost 4 bases and J lost 5 bases. Germline V gives CDR1 SGDLS, CDR2 YYNGEE. The CDR3 is CASSPPPGTSGDNEQFF. CDR3 coding DNA: TGTGCCAGCAGCCCACCTCCCGGGACTAGCGGGGACAATGAGCAGTTCTTC.

Only a few counts were recorded for this clone. The genes are TRBV19 and TRBJ2-1, with 9 bases matching TRBD2. Germline loops: CDR1 LNHDA, CDR2 SQIVND (reference sequence). This CDR3 comprises 17 residues. With V trimmed by 7 bases and J by 0 bases, 10 bases remained unmatched. CDR3 sequence reads: CASNPTHSGSSYNEQFF. CDR3 sequence (DNA): TGTGCCAGTAACCCGACGCATAGCGGGAGCTCCTACAATGAGCAGTTCTTC.

V and J are TRBV7-2 and TRBJ2-3, with D unresolved. The germline V gene has CDR1 SGHTA and CDR2 FQGNSA. This CDR3 contains 13 residues. Trimming shortened V by 7 bases and J by 0 bases, and 8 bases separated the two germline ends. The CDR3 nucleotides are TGTGCCAGCAAGGGCTTTAGCACAGATACGCAGTATTTT. Protein product: CASKGFSTDTQYF.

J is TRBJ2-1 and V is TRBV9; TRBD2 is a possible D gene (7 bases). From germline, CDR1 is SGDLS and CDR2 YYNGEE. The V gene lost 4 bases and the J gene lost 10 bases, with 18 bases spanning the gap. This CDR3 contains 14 residues. CDR3 region: CASSPHAGASEQFF. The CDR3 DNA reads as TGTGCCAGCAGCCCCCATGCGGGGGCTTCAGAGCAGTTCTTC.

The V call is TRBV21-1, the J call TRBJ2-7; the table names TRBD2, a call not compared with the DNA. TRBV21-1 is deemed a pseudogene. This CDR3 is built from 15 residues. CDR3 sequence (DNA): TGTGCCAGCAGCAAAAGGCGGGAGGGGAAGGACGAGCAGTACTTC. Translated, it gives CASSKRREGKDEQYF.

The chain joins TRBV19 to TRBJ1-5; D not certain. CDR1 and CDR2 (germline): LNHDA, SQIVND (reference sequence). The germline V and J ends were trimmed by 0 bases and 7 bases, with 16 bases remaining between them. This CDR3 comprises 16 residues. CDR3 sequence (DNA): TGTGCCAGTAGTATAGATGTAGGTTCCTTAGGGCAGCCCCAGCATTTT. Protein sequence: CASSIDVGSLGQPQHF.

This CDR3 is CSVELAGEADTQYF. CDR3 nucleotide sequence: TGCAGCGTTGAGTTAGCGGGAGAGGCCGATACGCAGTATTTT. V gene TRBV29-1 combines with J gene TRBJ2-3, with 9 bases fitting TRBD2. Per germline, CDR1 SQVTM and CDR2 ANQGSEA. Trimming removed 3 bases from V and 6 bases from J; junction bases left unmatched: 7. The CDR3 consists of 14 residues.

Worth noting for this clone: The same CDR3 arises from other DNA sequences in this sample as well. The gene calls are TRBV28 and TRBJ2-7; D remains ambiguous. Germline-derived CDR1 and CDR2 are MDHEN and SYDVKM. V lost 0 bases to trimming and J lost 0 bases, with 12 bases between them. CDR3 length equals 16 residues. Here the CDR3 reads CASSLWANPHSYEQYF. In DNA form, the CDR3 reads TGTGCCAGCAGTTTATGGGCAAACCCCCACTCCTACGAGCAGTACTTC.

This clone was counted between two and nine times. The chain employs TRBV9 and TRBJ2-6, with 15 bases that match TRBD2. Germline values: CDR1 SGDLS, CDR2 YYNGEE. Unmatched junction bases numbered 10, after V lost 3 bases and J lost 0 bases. CDR3 size: 21 residues. The CDR3 loop is CASSGGPGLAGGSSGANVLTF. The DNA for the CDR3 is TGTGCCAGCAGCGGCGGGCCGGGACTAGCGGGAGGCAGCTCTGGGGCCAACGTCCTGACTTTC.